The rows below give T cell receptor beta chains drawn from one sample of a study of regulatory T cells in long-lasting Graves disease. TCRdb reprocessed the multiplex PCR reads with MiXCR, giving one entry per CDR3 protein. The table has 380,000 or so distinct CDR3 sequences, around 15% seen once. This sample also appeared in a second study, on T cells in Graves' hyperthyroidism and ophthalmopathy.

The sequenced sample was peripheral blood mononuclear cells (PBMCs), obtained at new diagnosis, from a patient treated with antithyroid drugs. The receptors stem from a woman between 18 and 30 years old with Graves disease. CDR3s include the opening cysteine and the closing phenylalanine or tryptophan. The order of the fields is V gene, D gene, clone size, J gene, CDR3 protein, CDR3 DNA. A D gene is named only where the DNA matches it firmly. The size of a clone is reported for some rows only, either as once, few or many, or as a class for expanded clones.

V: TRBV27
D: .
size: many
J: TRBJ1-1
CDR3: CASSLTGGEAFF
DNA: TGTGCCAGCAGTCTGACCGGGGGTGAAGCTTTCTTT

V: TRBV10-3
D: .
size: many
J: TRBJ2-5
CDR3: CAISESIRRGETQYF
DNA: TGTGCCATCAGTGAGTCGATCAGGAGGGGGGAGACCCAGTACTTC

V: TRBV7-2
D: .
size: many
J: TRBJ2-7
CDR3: CASSGSREYEQYF
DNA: TGTGCCAGCAGCGGGAGCAGGGAATACGAGCAGTACTTC

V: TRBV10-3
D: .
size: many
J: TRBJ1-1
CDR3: CAISERYTEAFF
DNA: TGTGCCATCAGTGAGAGGTACACTGAAGCTTTCTTT

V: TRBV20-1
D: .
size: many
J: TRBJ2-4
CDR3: CSAEKQNKNIQYF
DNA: TGCAGTGCTGAAAAACAAAACAAAAACATTCAGTACTTC

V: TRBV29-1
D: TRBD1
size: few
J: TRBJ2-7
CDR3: CSVADREYGEQYF
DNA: TGCAGCGTCGCCGACAGGGAGTATGGGGAGCAGTACTTC

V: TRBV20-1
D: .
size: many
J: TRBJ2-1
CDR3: CSGGFEQFF
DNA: TGCAGTGGAGGATTCGAGCAGTTCTTC

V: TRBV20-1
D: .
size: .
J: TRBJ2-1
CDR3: CSAEAGHLSYNVQFF
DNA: TGCAGTGCAGAAGCAGGGCACCTCTCCTACAATGTGCAGTTCTTC

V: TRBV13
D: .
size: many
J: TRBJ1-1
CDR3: CASSLLQPNTEAFF
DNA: TGTGCCAGCAGCTTATTACAGCCGAACACTGAAGCTTTCTTT

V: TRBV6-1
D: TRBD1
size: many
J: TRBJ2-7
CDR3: CASRPPGQGGTEQYF
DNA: TGTGCCAGCAGGCCCCCGGGACAGGGAGGAACCGAGCAGTACTTC

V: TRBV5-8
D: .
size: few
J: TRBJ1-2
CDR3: CASSQYLYGYTF
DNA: TGTGCCAGCAGCCAATATTTGTATGGCTACACCTTC

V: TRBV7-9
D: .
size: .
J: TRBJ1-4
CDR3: CASSLRGVNEKLFF
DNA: TGTGCCAGCTCATTAAGGGGAGTTAATGAAAAACTGTTTTTT

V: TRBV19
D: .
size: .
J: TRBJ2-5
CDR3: CASSIGTLGAETQYF
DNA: TGTGCCAGTAGTATTGGGACACTAGGAGCAGAGACCCAGTACTTC

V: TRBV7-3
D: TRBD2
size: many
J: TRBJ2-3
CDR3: CASSWSGRGTDTQYF
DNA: TGTGCCAGCAGCTGGAGCGGGAGGGGCACAGATACGCAGTATTTT

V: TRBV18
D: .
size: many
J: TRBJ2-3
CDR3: CASSPPPAAGTQYF
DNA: TGTGCCAGCTCACCACCCCCCGCGGCTGGTACGCAGTATTTT

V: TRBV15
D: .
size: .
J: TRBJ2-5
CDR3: CATSRERSGVRETQYF
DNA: TGTGCCACCAGCAGAGAAAGGTCAGGCGTCCGGGAGACCCAGTACTTC

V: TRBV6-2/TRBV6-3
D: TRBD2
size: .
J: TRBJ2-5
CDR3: CASSEGTSGAKETQYF
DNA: TGTGCCAGCAGTGAGGGGACTAGCGGAGCGAAAGAGACCCAGTACTTC

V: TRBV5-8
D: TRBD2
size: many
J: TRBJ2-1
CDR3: CASSWTGTSAYNEQFF
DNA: TGTGCCAGCAGCTGGACCGGGACTAGCGCCTACAATGAGCAGTTCTTC

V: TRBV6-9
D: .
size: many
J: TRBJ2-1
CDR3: CASSYRDSYNEQFF
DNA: TGTGCCAGCAGTTACAGGGACTCCTACAATGAGCAGTTCTTC

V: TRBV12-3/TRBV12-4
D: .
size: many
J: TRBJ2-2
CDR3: CASRQLQGLWAGELFF
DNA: TGTGCCAGCAGGCAGCTCCAGGGGCTTTGGGCCGGGGAGCTGTTTTTT

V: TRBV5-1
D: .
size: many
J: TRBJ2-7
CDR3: CASSEGFFEYEQYF
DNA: TGCGCCAGCAGCGAGGGTTTTTTTGAGTACGAGCAGTACTTC

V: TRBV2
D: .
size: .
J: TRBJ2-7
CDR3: CASKGADGYEQYF
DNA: TGTGCCAGCAAAGGCGCGGACGGGTACGAGCAGTACTTC

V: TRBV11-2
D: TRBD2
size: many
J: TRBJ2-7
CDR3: CASSLELAGTYEQYF
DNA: TGTGCCAGCAGCTTAGAACTAGCGGGTACCTACGAGCAGTACTTC

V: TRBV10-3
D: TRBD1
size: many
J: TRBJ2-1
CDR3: CAISGTTDRDGDEQFF
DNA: TGTGCCATCAGTGGGACGACGGACAGGGATGGGGATGAGCAGTTCTTC

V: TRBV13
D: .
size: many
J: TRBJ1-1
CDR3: CASSANTAEAFF
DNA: TGTGCCAGCAGCGCCAACACCGCTGAAGCTTTCTTT

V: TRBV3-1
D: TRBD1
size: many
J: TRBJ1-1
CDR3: CASSRTGVTEAFF
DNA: TGTGCCAGCAGCCGGACAGGGGTCACTGAAGCTTTCTTT

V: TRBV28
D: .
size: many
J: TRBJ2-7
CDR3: CASSTPDSRAIYEQYF
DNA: TGTGCCAGCAGCACCCCCGATTCCCGTGCTATCTACGAGCAGTACTTC

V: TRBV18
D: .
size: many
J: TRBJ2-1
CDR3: CASSPGTTESNEQFF
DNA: TGTGCCAGCTCACCGGGCACCACAGAATCCAATGAGCAGTTCTTC

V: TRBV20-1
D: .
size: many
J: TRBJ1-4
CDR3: CSARPPWGSNEKLFF
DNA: TGCAGTGCTAGACCCCCATGGGGAAGTAATGAAAAACTGTTTTTT

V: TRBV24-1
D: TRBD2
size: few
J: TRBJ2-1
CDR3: CATSDLSSGRNEQFF
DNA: TGTGCCACCAGTGATTTGTCTAGCGGGAGGAATGAGCAGTTCTTC

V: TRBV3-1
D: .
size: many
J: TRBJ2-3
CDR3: CASSQGRTQYF
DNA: TGTGCCAGCAGCCAAGGACGTACGCAGTATTTT

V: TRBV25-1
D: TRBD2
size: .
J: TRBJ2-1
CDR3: CASSELVGGGNYNEQFF
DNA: TGTGCCAGCAGTGAATTAGTTGGCGGGGGGAACTACAATGAGCAGTTCTTC

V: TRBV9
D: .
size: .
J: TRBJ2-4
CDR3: CASSSQGVKNIQYF
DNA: TGTGCCAGCAGCAGTCAGGGCGTCAAAAACATTCAGTACTTC

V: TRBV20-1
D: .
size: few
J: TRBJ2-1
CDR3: CSATPQRGYSYNEQFF
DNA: TGCAGTGCTACCCCCCAGAGGGGGTATTCCTACAATGAGCAGTTCTTC

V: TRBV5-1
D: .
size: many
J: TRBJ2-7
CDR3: CASSLLGSYEQYF
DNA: TGTGCCAGCAGCTTGCTCGGCTCCTACGAGCAGTACTTC

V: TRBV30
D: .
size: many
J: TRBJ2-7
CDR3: CAWSTGGPYEQYF
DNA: TGTGCCTGGAGTACGGGGGGCCCCTACGAGCAGTACTTC

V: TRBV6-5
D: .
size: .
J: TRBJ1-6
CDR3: CASSYSADVKNSPLHF
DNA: TGTGCCAGCAGTTACTCAGCCGACGTAAAAAATTCACCCCTCCACTTT